This section outlines one TCR beta chain sequence together with its context. Antigen unknown. Trimming removed 3 bases from V and 3 bases from J, with 15 bases in between. Germline values: CDR1 SGDLS, CDR2 YYNGEE. The CDR3 loop spans 15 amino acids. The method was immunoSEQ multiplex PCR; TCRdb's version includes in-frame clones alone and lacks a portion of them. This sample yields about 2.4 million clones, of which around nine tenths are seen a single time; more than 0.12% belongs to the top ten. Adult donors, all healthy and HIV-negative, had no recent acute infections or vaccinations. Donors comprised only Caucasian adults living in Nashville, Tennessee. This specimen belongs to a study of shared clonotypes between healthy human individuals. Study summary: Donor ages ranged 18 to 49 years: a couple of women, a few men. Whole-study findings and limits: Richness estimates generally favored naive over memory subsets.

The rearrangement uses TRBV9 and TRBJ2-5; possibly TRBD1 for D (5 bases). What was sequenced was naive CD4+ T cells sorted from blood. Subset of the sample: CD45RA+ positively selected. This clonotype was obtained from a young man in good health. The CDR3 sequence: CASSADRQQKETQYF. In DNA, the CDR3 is TGTGCCAGCAGCGCTGACAGACAACAGAAAGAGACCCAGTACTTC.